The T cell receptor beta chain described here comes from a study of control samples from healthy donors and cancer patients. The germline gives CDR1 LNHDA, CDR2 SQIVND (reference sequence). With 7 bases removed from V and 0 bases from J, the gap between germline ends came to 12 bases. The CDR3 loop spans 14 amino acids. Some clones are missing from TCRdb's copy, which holds only in-frame ones; the method was immunoSEQ multiplex PCR. The sample has some 13,000 clones, roughly 79% seen once. The source of this sequence is a male donor with melanoma. What was sequenced was formalin-fixed, paraffin-embedded tissue. The V call is TRBV19, the J call TRBJ1-2; D is ambiguous. CDR3 amino acids: CASTRGGPNYGYTF. Written as DNA, the CDR3 is TGTGCCAGTACAAGAGGAGGCCCTAACTATGGCTACACCTTC. The full variable domain, in which reference TRBV19 and TRBJ1-2 provide the parts outside the CDR3, is DGGITQSPKYLFRKEGQNVTLSCEQNLNHDAMYWYRQDPGQGLRLIYYSQIVNDFQKGDIAEGYSVSREKKESFPLTVTSAQKNPTAFYLCASTRGGPNYGYTFGSGTRLTVV.